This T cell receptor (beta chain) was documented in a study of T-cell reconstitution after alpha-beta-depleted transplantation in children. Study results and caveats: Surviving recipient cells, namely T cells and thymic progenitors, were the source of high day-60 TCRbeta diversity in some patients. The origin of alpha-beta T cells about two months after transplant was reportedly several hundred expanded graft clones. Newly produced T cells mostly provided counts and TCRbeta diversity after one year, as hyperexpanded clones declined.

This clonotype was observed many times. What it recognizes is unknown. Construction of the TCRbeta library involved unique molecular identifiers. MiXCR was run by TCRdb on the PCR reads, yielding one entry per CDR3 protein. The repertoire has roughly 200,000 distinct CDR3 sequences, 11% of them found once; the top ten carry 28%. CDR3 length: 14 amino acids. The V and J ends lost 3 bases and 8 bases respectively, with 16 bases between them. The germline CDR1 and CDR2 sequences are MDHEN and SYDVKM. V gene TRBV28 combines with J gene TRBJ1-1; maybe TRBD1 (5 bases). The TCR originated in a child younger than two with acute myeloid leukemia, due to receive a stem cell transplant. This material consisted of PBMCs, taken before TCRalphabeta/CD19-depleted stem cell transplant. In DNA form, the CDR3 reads TGTGCCAGCAGTTTGTCGGGGCGGATCATGGAAGCTTTCTTT. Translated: CASSLSGRIMEAFF. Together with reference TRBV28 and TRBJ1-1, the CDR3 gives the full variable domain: DVKVTQSSRYLVKRTGEKVFLECVQDMDHENMFWYRQDPGLGLRLIYFSYDVKMKEKGDIPEGYSVSREKKERFSLILESASTNQTSMYLCASSLSGRIMEAFFGQGTRLTVV.